The next 27 T cell receptor beta chains were all read from a single sample in a study of T cell repertoires in cytomegalovirus infection. TCRdb reanalysed the reads using MiXCR and keeps one entry per CDR3 protein. The sample holds 100,000 to 150,000 distinct CDR3 sequences, 7% to 9.5% seen once. Sequenced input: PBMCs. The receptors stem from a human donor in good health (CMV status not recorded). Some clones in this sample may be carry-over from other donors' samples.

The table lists this clonotype with many counts. CDR3 DNA: TGTGCCAGCAGCCACGGACTAGCGGGGGACCACCAAGAGACCCAGTACTTC. Translating gives CASSHGLAGDHQETQYF. The chain carries TRBV7-9 and TRBJ2-5; TRBD2 agrees at 13 bases. The length of the CDR3 is 17 residues. CDR1 and CDR2 from the germline V gene are SEHNR and FQNEAQ (reference sequence). V dropped 5 bases and J dropped 0; count of bases not matched to a gene: 6.

This chain joins TRBV30 and TRBJ2-2; no firm D call. With 0 bases removed from V and 4 bases from J, the gap between germline ends came to 9 bases. The V gene's germline CDR1 is GTSNPN and CDR2 SVGIG (reference sequence). This CDR3 has 14 residues. The DNA of the CDR3 is TGTGCCTGGAGTGTGACTGGGTCCACCGGGGAGCTGTTTTTT. It translates to CAWSVTGSTGELFF. Looking up the rest from reference TRBV30 and TRBJ2-2 gives the full variable domain: SQTIHQWPATLVQPVGSPLSLECTVEGTSNPNLYWYRQAAGRGLQLLFYSVGIGQISSEVPQNLSASRPQDRQFILSSKKLLLSDSGFYLCAWSVTGSTGELFFGEGSRLTVL.

This clonotype has more than one count but fewer than ten. The genes are TRBV29-1 and TRBJ2-5, with unresolved D. The CDR3 covers 13 residues. Germline V gene sequence: CDR1 SQVTM, CDR2 ANQGSEA. V was clipped by 4 bases and J by 0 bases, with 9 bases between them. CDR3 bases: TGCAGCGTTGTAGGTGGGAACCAAGAGACCCAGTACTTC. This codes for CSVVGGNQETQYF.

With regard to this clonotype: It may be a read error: a sequence one base away is much more abundant. This chain joins TRBV12-3 or TRBV12-4 and TRBJ2-7; 7 positions agree with TRBD1. The CDR3 covers 13 residues. The CDR3 protein is CASSSGGIYEQNF. DNA for the CDR3: TGTGCCAGCAGTTCAGGGGGAATCTACGAGCAGAACTTC.

This clonotype was detected a few times. The CDR3, as DNA: TGTGCCAGCTCAGATGGTGGCAATCAGCCCCAGCATTTT. The encoded protein is CASSDGGNQPQHF. The chain recombines TRBV18 with TRBJ1-5; D is uncertain. With 5 bases removed from V and 2 bases from J, the gap between germline ends came to 7 bases. This CDR3 is 13 amino acids long. Germline V gene lookup returns CDR1 KGHSH and CDR2 LQKENI. Variable domain in full (rest from reference TRBV18 and TRBJ1-5): NAGVMQNPRHLVRRRGQEARLRCSPMKGHSHVYWYRQLPEEGLKFMVYLQKENIIDESGMPKERFSAEFPKEGPSILRIQQVVRGDSAAYFCASSDGGNQPQHFGDGTRLSIL.

The chain recombines TRBV6-5 with TRBJ2-7, with a weak D call TRBD1 (5 bases). CDR3 length: 14 residues. Germline assignment: CDR1 MNHEY and CDR2 SVGAGI. Trimming cost V 5 bases and J 0 bases, with 11 bases left between them. The CDR3 bases are TGTGCCAGCAGTCGGACAAAAAGCTCCTACGAGCAGTACTTC. This translates into CASSRTKSSYEQYF.

This clonotype was seen at least ten times. This chain joins TRBV7-8 and TRBJ1-1; tentatively, D is TRBD1 (6 bases). The CDR3 spans 15 residues. Germline V gene sequence: CDR1 SGHVS, CDR2 FQNEAQ. Trimming stripped 0 bases from V and 5 bases from J, with 13 bases between. The CDR3 region is CASSLARGALTEAFF. CDR3 DNA: TGTGCCAGCAGCTTAGCGCGGGGGGCATTAACTGAAGCTTTCTTT.

Comment on this clonotype: Possible read error: a much larger clone is one base away. The chain links TRBV5-1 to TRBJ1-1; D remains unclear. Germline loops: CDR1 SGHRS, CDR2 YFSETQ. The CDR3 is 15 amino acids. In DNA form, the CDR3 reads TGCGCCAGCAGCTTAAAGGAACCGGCGAACACTGAAGCTGTCTTT. Amino acids: CASSLKEPANTEAVF.

The sample holds many counts of this clonotype. This chain links TRBV24-1 with TRBJ1-2; TRBD1 matches 10 bases. V trimming: 4 bases; J trimming: 7 bases; junction bases outside the gene matches: 2. The CDR3 loop spans 13 amino acids. The germline V gene encodes CDR1 KGHDR and CDR2 SFDVKD. The CDR3 DNA sequence: TGTGCCACCAGTGAGGGACAGGGGACTGGCTACACCTTC. Its translation is CATSEGQGTGYTF.

This clonotype was observed at least ten times. The chain uses TRBV7-2 and TRBJ1-2; maybe TRBD1 (5 bases). The CDR3 has 15 amino acids. V was trimmed by 7 bases and J by 2 bases, leaving 17 bases between them. Germline V CDR1 and CDR2: SGHTA, FQGNSA. The CDR3 spells CASTIGHSLNYGYTF. The DNA for the CDR3 is TGTGCCAGCACCATTGGACATTCCCTAAACTATGGCTACACCTTC.

This clonotype was recorded many times. The chain joins TRBV19 to TRBJ2-4; TRBD1 matches 10 bases. The ends lost 6 bases at V and 2 bases at J; junction bases unmatched: 10. Germline V gives CDR1 LNHDA, CDR2 SQIVND (reference sequence). The CDR3 length is 17 residues. CDR3 sequence (DNA): TGTGCCAGTAGCAAATCTCCGGGACAGGGGTCCAAAAACATTCAGTACTTC. This gives the protein CASSKSPGQGSKNIQYF.

This clonotype was picked up many times. The chain is built from TRBV28 and TRBJ1-6; no firm D call. V shed 3 bases and J shed 9 bases, with 6 bases lying between them. In germline, CDR1 is MDHEN, CDR2 SYDVKM. The CDR3 covers 12 residues. CDR3 residues: CASSFRGSPLHF. CDR3 in DNA: TGTGCCAGCAGTTTTCGGGGTTCACCCCTCCACTTT.

The sample holds a few counts of this clonotype. This chain connects TRBV2 to TRBJ1-1; D is perhaps TRBD1 (6 bases). Trimming shortened V by 6 bases and J by 9 bases, and 14 bases separated the two germline ends. Germline assignment: CDR1 SNHLY and CDR2 FYNNEI. This CDR3 has 12 amino acids. CDR3 in DNA: TGTGCCAGCAGCGGAGACAGGCAAAAAGCTTTCTTT. This sequence encodes CASSGDRQKAFF.

This clonotype occurred a few times. V is TRBV18 and J is TRBJ2-1; D remains unclear. V gave up 1 base and J gave up 4 bases, with 11 bases separating them. CDR1 is KGHSH, CDR2 LQKENI, per germline. The CDR3 covers 15 residues. The CDR3 loop reads CASSPQVAEYNEQFF. CDR3 nucleotides: TGTGCCAGCTCACCACAGGTAGCTGAGTACAATGAGCAGTTCTTC.

This clonotype was seen ten or more times. V usage is TRBV20-1 and J usage is TRBJ2-7; D is unresolved. The CDR3 is 11 residues long. Germline V gene sequence: CDR1 DFQATT, CDR2 SNEGSKA (reference sequence). The CDR3 nucleotides read TGCAGCTACGTCGGTACCTACGAGCAGTACTTC. Translating it yields CSYVGTYEQYF.

The chain links TRBV5-4 to TRBJ2-1; TRBD2 might be the D (6 bases). There are 15 residues in the CDR3. Germline V gives CDR1 SGHNT, CDR2 YYREEE (reference sequence). V was cut by 4 bases and J by 0 bases, with 11 bases left in between. The CDR3: CASSMTGLSYNEQFF. CDR3 bases: TGTGCCAGCAGCATGACGGGACTCTCCTACAATGAGCAGTTCTTC.

Many counts were recorded for this clonotype. V and J are TRBV7-2 and TRBJ1-2, with a weak D call TRBD1 (5 bases). Germline lookup yields CDR1 SGHTA and CDR2 FQGNSA. Trimming shortened V by 1 base and J by 7 bases, and 16 bases separated the two germline ends. The CDR3 runs 15 residues. This CDR3 reads CASSLGLVGTGGYTF. Written as DNA, the CDR3 is TGTGCCAGCAGCTTAGGTCTCGTGGGGACGGGTGGCTACACCTTC.

This clonotype was observed many times. J is TRBJ1-1 and V is TRBV7-9; the D is unclear. This CDR3 is 12 amino acids long. Germline loops: CDR1 SEHNR, CDR2 FQNEAQ (reference sequence). V was clipped by 3 bases and J by 2 bases, with 4 bases between them. CDR3 in DNA: TGTGCCAGCAGCTTTGTCAACACTGAAGCTTTCTTT. This codes for CASSFVNTEAFF.

This clonotype showed up just a few times. This sequence joins TRBV6-5 and TRBJ2-6; 7 bases match TRBD1. V was pared by 5 bases and J by 0 bases, with 10 bases of the junction left unmatched. This CDR3 comprises 18 residues. Germline loops: CDR1 MNHEY, CDR2 SVGAGI. The CDR3 here is CASSAGTARHSGANVLTF. The CDR3 DNA reads as TGTGCCAGCAGTGCCGGGACAGCCAGGCACTCTGGGGCCAACGTCCTGACTTTC.

This clonotype was seen at least ten times. V and J are TRBV7-9 and TRBJ2-3, with TRBD1 matching over 9 bases. Losses at the gene ends were 5 bases for V and 1 base for J; bases not matched to a gene: 13. Per germline, CDR1 SEHNR and CDR2 FQNEAQ (reference sequence). CDR3 size: 18 residues. The CDR3 loop reads CASSQGGDRAWRTDTQYF. DNA for the CDR3: TGTGCCAGCAGCCAGGGAGGGGACAGGGCGTGGCGCACAGATACGCAGTATTTT.

This clonotype has a count of ten or more. The chain carries TRBV5-1 and TRBJ2-1; 8 bases are shared with TRBD1. The J segment lost 6 bases and the V segment lost 4 bases, leaving 9 bases of the junction unmatched. The CDR3 spans 15 residues. Germline-derived CDR1 and CDR2 are SGHRS and YFSETQ. The CDR3 sequence: CASSQAGQEGNEQFF. The CDR3 coding sequence is TGCGCCAGCAGCCAGGCGGGACAGGAGGGCAATGAGCAGTTCTTC.

This clonotype was counted ten times or more. The chain combines TRBV4-2 with TRBJ2-7; D possibly uses TRBD1 or TRBD2 (5 bases each). Deletions cut 0 bases from V and 3 bases from J, with 12 bases between. The CDR3 contains 15 residues. The V gene's germline CDR1 is LGHNA and CDR2 YNFKEQ. The CDR3 nucleotides read TGTGCCAGCAGCCAAGACCGGGACGGAGGCTACGAGCAGTACTTC. It is translated as CASSQDRDGGYEQYF.

The table lists this clonotype with many counts. The V call is TRBV28, the J call TRBJ1-2; 9 bases fit TRBD1. CDR1 is MDHEN and CDR2 is SYDVKM in the germline V gene. This CDR3 spans 13 amino acids. J was trimmed by 5 bases and V by 10 bases; bases with no gene match: 8. The CDR3 sequence is CAILTTGGYGYTF. For the CDR3, the DNA is TGTGCCATCCTAACGACAGGGGGTTATGGCTACACCTTC.

Many counts were recorded for this clonotype. The rearrangement uses TRBV18 and TRBJ1-5; D unclear. This CDR3 comprises 13 residues. Trimming removed 2 bases from V and 5 bases from J, with 7 bases in between. Germline V CDR1 and CDR2: KGHSH, LQKENI. CDR3 in amino acids: CASSPSGDQPQHF. The CDR3 bases are TGTGCCAGCTCACCATCCGGGGATCAGCCCCAGCATTTT. Drawing the rest from reference TRBV18 and TRBJ1-5, the complete variable domain is NAGVMQNPRHLVRRRGQEARLRCSPMKGHSHVYWYRQLPEEGLKFMVYLQKENIIDESGMPKERFSAEFPKEGPSILRIQQVVRGDSAAYFCASSPSGDQPQHFGDGTRLSIL.

This clonotype was recorded a few times. This chain uses TRBV29-1 with TRBJ2-5, with TRBD2 matching 9 bases. The V and J ends lost 3 bases and 5 bases, in that order; junction bases with no gene match: 10. Germline assignment: CDR1 SQVTM and CDR2 ANQGSEA. There are 15 residues in the CDR3. In DNA, the CDR3 is TGCAGCGTTGAGGATCCGGGACTAGCATCTGAGACCCAGTACTTC. Translated: CSVEDPGLASETQYF. The full variable domain, with the rest looked up from reference TRBV29-1 and TRBJ2-5, is SAVISQKPSRDICQRGTSLTIQCQVDSQVTMMFWYRQQPGQSLTLIATANQGSEATYESGFVIDKFPISRPNLTFSTLTVSNMSPEDSSIYLCSVEDPGLASETQYFGPGTRLLVL.

The V gene is TRBV24-1, the J gene TRBJ2-3; D not certain. V dropped 0 bases and J dropped 3 bases, with 3 bases sitting between them. Germline CDR1 and CDR2: KGHDR and SFDVKD. CDR3 length equals 13 residues. This CDR3 is CATSDLVTDTQYF. The CDR3 DNA reads TGTGCCACCAGTGATTTGGTGACAGATACGCAGTATTTT.

This clonotype was counted between two and nine times. The gene calls are TRBV3-1 and TRBJ1-2, with D possibly TRBD1 on 5 matching bases. V dropped 4 bases and J dropped 4 bases, with 16 bases sitting between them. Germline V lookup: CDR1 LGHDT, CDR2 YNNKEL (reference sequence). The CDR3 is made up of 15 amino acids. The CDR3 region is CASSPERGSIYGYTF. Written as DNA, the CDR3 is TGTGCCAGCAGCCCCGAAAGGGGTTCTATCTATGGCTACACCTTC.